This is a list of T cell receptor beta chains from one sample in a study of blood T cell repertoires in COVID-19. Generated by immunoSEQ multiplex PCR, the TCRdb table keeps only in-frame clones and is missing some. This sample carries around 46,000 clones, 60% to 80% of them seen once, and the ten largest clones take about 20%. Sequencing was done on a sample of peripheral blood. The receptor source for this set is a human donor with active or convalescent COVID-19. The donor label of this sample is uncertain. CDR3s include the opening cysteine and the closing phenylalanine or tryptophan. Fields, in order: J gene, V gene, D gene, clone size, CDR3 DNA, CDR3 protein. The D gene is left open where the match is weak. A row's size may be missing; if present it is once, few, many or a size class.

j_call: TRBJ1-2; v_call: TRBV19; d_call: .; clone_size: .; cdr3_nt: TGTGCCAGTAGTATAGTCAGGGGCGGCGACGGCTACACCTTC; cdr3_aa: CASSIVRGGDGYTF
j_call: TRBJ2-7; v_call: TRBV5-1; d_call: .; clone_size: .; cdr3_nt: TGCGCCAGCAGCCCAATACAGGGTGTGGGTATGGACGAGCAGTACTTC; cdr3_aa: CASSPIQGVGMDEQYF
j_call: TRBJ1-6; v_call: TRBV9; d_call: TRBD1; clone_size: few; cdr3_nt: TGTGCCAGCAGGGCCTCCGGGACAGGGGGCGAAACCCTCCACTTT; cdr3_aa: CASRASGTGGETLHF
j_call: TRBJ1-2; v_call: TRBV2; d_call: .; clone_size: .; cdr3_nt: TGTGCCAGCTCGGGAATCGGGGAGATGGCGATGGACTACACCTTC; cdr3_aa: CASSGIGEMAMDYTF
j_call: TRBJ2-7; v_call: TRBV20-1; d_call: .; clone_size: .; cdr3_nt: TGCAGTGCTAGTACTAATCACGAGCAGTACTTC; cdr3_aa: CSASTNHEQYF
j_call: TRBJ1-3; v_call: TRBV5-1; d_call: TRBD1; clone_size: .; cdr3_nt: TGCGCCAGCAGCTTACCGACAGGGGGGGGAGGAAACACCATATATTTT; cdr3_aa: CASSLPTGGGGNTIYF
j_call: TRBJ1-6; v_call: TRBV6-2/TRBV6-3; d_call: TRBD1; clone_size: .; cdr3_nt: TGTGCCAGCAGTTTCGGGACAGAAAATTCACCCCTCCACTTT; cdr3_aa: CASSFGTENSPLHF
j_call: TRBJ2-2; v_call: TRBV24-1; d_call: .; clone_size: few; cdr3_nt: TGTGCCACCAGTGATCGAGGACACGCCACCGGGGAGCTGTTTTTT; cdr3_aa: CATSDRGHATGELFF
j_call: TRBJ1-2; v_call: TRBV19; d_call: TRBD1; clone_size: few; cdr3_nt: TGTGCCAGTAGTATAGGCAGGGGGCACTATGGCTACACCTTC; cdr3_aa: CASSIGRGHYGYTF
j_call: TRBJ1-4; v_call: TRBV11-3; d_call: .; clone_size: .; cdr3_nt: TGTGCCAGCAGCTTACGGGGACAAACTAATGAAAAACTGTTTTTT; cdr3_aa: CASSLRGQTNEKLFF